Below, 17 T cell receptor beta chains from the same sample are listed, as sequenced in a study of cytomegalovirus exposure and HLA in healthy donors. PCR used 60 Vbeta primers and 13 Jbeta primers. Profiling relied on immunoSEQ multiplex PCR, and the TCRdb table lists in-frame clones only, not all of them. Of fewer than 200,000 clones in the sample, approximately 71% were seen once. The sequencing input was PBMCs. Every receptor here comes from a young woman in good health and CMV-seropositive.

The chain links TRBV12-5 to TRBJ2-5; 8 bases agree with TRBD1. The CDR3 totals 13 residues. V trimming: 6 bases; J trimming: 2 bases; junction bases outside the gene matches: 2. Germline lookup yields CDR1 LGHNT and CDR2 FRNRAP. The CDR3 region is CASGGQVQETQYF. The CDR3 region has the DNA TGTGCTAGTGGGGGACAGGTTCAAGAGACCCAGTACTTC.

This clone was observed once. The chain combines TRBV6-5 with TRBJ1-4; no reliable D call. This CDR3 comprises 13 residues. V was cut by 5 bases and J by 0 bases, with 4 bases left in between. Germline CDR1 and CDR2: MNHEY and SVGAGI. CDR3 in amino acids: CASSRSTNEKLFF. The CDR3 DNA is TGTGCCAGCAGTCGGTCAACTAATGAAAAACTGTTTTTT.

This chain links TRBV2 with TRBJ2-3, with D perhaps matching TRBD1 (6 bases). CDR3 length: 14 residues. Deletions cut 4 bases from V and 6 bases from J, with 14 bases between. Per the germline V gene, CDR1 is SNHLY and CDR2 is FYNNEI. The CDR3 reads CASSGSAQGDTQYF. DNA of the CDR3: TGTGCCAGCAGTGGGTCGGCCCAGGGGGATACGCAGTATTTT.

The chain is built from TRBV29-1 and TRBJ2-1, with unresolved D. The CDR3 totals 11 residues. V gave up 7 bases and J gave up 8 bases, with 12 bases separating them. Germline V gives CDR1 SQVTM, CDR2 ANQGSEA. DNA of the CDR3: TGCAGCGCCGGAGCCGCCGATGAGCAGTTCTTC. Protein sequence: CSAGAADEQFF.

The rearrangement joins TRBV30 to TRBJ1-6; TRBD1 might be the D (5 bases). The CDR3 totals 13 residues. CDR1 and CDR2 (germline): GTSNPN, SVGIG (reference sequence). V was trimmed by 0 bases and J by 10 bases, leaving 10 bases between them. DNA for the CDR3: TGTGCCTGGAGTGTGCAGGGAATGTCACCCCTCCACTTT. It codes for CAWSVQGMSPLHF.

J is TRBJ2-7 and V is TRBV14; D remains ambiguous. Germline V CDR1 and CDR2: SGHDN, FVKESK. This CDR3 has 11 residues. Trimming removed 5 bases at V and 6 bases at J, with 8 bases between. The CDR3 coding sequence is TGTGCCAGCAGCACGGTCGGCGAGCAGTACTTC. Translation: CASSTVGEQYF. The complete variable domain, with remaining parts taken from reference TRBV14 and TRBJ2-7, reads EAGVTQFPSHSVIEKGQTVTLRCDPISGHDNLYWYRRVMGKEIKFLLHFVKESKQDESGMPNNRFLAERTGGTYSTLKVQPAELEDSGVYFCASSTVGEQYFGPGTRLTVT.

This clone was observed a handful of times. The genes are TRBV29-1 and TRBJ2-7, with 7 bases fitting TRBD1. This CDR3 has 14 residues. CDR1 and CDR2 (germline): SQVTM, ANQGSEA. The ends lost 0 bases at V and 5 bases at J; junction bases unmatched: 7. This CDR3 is CSVEDPQGFNEQYF. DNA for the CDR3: TGCAGCGTTGAAGACCCACAGGGGTTCAACGAGCAGTACTTC.

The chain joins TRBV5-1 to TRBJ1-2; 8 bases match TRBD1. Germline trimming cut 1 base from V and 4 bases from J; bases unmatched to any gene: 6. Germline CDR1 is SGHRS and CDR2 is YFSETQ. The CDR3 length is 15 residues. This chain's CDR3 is CASSLWQGAGYGYTF. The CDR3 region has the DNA TGCGCCAGCAGCTTGTGGCAGGGGGCGGGCTATGGCTACACCTTC.

CDR3 in amino acids: CASSPRTGMNYGYTF. The CDR3 region has the DNA TGTGCCAGCAGCCCGCGGACAGGGATGAACTATGGCTACACCTTC. The rearrangement joins TRBV13 to TRBJ1-2, with TRBD1 matching 8 bases. This CDR3 spans 15 amino acids. J gave up 2 bases and V 5 bases, and 7 bases lay outside the gene matches. Germline V lookup: CDR1 PRHDT, CDR2 FYEKMQ (reference sequence).

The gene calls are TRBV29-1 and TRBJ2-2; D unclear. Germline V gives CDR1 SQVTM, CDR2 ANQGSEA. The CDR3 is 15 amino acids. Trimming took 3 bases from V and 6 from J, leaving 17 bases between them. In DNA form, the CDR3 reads TGCAGCGTTGAGTCGGGTGCCGAATTGGCCGGGGAGCTGTTTTTT. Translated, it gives CSVESGAELAGELFF.

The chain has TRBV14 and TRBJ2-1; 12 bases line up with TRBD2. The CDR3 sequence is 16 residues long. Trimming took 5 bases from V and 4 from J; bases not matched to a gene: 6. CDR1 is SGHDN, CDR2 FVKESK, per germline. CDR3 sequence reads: CASSFRLAGVYNEQFF. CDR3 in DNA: TGTGCCAGCAGCTTTCGACTAGCGGGAGTGTACAATGAGCAGTTCTTC.

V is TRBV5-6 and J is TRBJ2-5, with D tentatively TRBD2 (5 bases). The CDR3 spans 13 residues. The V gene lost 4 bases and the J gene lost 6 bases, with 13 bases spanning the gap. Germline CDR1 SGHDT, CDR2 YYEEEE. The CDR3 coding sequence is TGTGCCAGCAGCCTCGGGGTCTCAAAGACCCAGTACTTC. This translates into CASSLGVSKTQYF.

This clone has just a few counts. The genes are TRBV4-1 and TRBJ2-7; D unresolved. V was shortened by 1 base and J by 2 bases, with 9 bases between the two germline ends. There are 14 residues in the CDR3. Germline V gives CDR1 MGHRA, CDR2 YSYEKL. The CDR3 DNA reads TGCGCCAGCAGCCAAGCGGCGGTTACCTACGAGCAGTACTTC. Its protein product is CASSQAAVTYEQYF.

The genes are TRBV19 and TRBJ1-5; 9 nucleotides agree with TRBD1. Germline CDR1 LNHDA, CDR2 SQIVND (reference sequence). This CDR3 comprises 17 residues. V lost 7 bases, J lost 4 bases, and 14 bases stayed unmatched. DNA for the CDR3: TGTGCCAGTACCATGGGCAAAGGACAGGGGTCTAATCAGCCCCAGCATTTT. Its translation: CASTMGKGQGSNQPQHF. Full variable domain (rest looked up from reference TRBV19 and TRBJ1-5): DGGITQSPKYLFRKEGQNVTLSCEQNLNHDAMYWYRQDPGQGLRLIYYSQIVNDFQKGDIAEGYSVSREKKESFPLTVTSAQKNPTAFYLCASTMGKGQGSNQPQHFGDGTRLSIL.

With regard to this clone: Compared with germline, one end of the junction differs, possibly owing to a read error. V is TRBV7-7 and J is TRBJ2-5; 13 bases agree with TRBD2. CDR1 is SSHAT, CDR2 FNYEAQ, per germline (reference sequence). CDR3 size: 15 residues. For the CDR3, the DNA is TGTGCTAGCAGCGCCGGGACTAGCGGGGAAGTGACCCAGTACTTC. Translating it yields CASSAGTSGEVTQYF. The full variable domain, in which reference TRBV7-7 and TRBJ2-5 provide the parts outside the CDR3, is GAGVSQSPRYKVTKRGQDVTLRCDPISSHATLYWYQQALGQGPEFLTYFNYEAQPDKSGLPSDRFSAERPEGSISTLTIQRTEQRDSAMYRCASSAGTSGEVTQYFGPGTRLLVL.

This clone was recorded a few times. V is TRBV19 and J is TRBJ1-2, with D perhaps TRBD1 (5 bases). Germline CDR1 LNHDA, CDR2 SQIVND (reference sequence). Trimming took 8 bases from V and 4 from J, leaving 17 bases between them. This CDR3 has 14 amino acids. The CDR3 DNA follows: TGTGCCAGTGGTTGGAGGACGGGGGGCTATGGCTACACCTTC. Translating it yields CASGWRTGGYGYTF.

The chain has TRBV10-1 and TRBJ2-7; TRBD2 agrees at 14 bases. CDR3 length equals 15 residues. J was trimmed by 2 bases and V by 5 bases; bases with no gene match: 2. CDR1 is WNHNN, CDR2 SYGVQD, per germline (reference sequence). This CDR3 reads CASSMGLAGAYEQYF. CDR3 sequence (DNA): TGCGCCAGCAGTATGGGACTAGCGGGGGCCTACGAGCAGTACTTC.